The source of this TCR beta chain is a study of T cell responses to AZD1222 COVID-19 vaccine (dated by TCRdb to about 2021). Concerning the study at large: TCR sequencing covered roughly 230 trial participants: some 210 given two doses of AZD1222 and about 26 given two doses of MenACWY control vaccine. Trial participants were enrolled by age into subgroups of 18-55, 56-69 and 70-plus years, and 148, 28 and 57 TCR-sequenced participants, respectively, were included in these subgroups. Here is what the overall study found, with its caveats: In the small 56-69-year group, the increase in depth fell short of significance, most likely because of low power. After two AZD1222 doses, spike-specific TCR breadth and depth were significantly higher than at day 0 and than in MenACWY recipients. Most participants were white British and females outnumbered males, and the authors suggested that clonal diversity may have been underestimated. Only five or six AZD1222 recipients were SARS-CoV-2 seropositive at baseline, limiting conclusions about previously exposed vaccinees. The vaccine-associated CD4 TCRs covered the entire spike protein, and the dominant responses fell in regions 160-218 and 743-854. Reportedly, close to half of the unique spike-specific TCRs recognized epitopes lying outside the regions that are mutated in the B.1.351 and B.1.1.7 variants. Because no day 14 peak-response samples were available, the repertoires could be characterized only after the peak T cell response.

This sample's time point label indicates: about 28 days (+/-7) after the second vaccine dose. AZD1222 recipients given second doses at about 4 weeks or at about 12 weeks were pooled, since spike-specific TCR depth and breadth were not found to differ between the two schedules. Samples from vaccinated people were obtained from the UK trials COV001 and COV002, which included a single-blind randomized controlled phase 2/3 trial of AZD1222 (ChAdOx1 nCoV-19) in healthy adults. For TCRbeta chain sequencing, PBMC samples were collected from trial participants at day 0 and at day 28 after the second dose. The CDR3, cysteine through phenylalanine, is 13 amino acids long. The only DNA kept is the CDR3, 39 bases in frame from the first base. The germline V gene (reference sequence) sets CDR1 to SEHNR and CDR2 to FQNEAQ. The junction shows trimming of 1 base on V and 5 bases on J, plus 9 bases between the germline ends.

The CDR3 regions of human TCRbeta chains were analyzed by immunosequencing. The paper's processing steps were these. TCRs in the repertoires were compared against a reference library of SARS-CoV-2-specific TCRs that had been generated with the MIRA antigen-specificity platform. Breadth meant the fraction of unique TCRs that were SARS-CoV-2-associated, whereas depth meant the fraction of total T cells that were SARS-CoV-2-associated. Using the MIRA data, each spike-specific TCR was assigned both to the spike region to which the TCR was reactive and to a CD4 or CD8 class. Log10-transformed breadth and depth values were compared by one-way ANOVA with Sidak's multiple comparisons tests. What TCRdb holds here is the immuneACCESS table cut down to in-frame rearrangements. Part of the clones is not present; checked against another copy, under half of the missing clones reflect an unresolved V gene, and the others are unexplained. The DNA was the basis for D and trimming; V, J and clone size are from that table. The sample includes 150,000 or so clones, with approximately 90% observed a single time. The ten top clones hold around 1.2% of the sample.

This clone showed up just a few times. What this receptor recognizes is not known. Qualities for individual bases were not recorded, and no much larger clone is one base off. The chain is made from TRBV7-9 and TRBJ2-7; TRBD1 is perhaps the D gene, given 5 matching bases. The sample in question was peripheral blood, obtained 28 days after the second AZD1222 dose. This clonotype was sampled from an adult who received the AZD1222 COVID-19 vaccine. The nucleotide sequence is TGTGCCAGCAGCTTAGTGTCCAGGGACGAGCAGTACTTC. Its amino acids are CASSLVSRDEQYF.